One and the same sample provided the 23 T cell receptor beta chains below, sequenced in a study of blood T cell repertoires in COVID-19. Sequenced by immunoSEQ multiplex PCR; TCRdb stores in-frame clones only, minus some. The repertoire holds about 300,000 clones, with about nine tenths as singletons. The sample comprised PBMCs or T cells enriched from blood (not recorded which). The receptors come from a woman aged 40 to 50 who had recovered from COVID-19.

V is TRBV10-1 and J is TRBJ1-3, with D possibly TRBD1 on 5 matching bases. Germline V lookup: CDR1 WNHNN, CDR2 SYGVQD (reference sequence). The V end lost 2 bases, the J end lost 2 bases, and 16 bases lay between the germline ends. The CDR3 runs 17 residues. CDR3 region: CASSETPRQPAGNTIYF. The CDR3 bases are TGCGCCAGCAGTGAGACCCCGAGACAGCCTGCTGGAAACACCATATATTTT.

The chain recombines TRBV30 with TRBJ2-1; 9 nucleotides match TRBD2. Trimming at V came to 7 bases and at J to 2 bases, leaving 6 bases not matched to a gene. The CDR3 covers 14 residues. Germline V lookup: CDR1 GTSNPN, CDR2 SVGIG (reference sequence). This CDR3 reads CASEAGGPYNEQFF. The CDR3 coding sequence is TGTGCCTCGGAGGCGGGAGGGCCCTACAATGAGCAGTTCTTC. The variable domain in full, completed from reference TRBV30 and TRBJ2-1, reads SQTIHQWPATLVQPVGSPLSLECTVEGTSNPNLYWYRQAAGRGLQLLFYSVGIGQISSEVPQNLSASRPQDRQFILSSKKLLLSDSGFYLCASEAGGPYNEQFFGPGTRLTVL.

The chain uses TRBV29-1 and TRBJ2-1; D not resolved. The CDR3 is made up of 14 amino acids. Germline V lookup: CDR1 SQVTM, CDR2 ANQGSEA. Trimming took off 0 bases at V and 4 bases at J, with 10 bases between the two ends. The CDR3, as DNA: TGCAGCGTTGAAGATCGGAGCGTTTACAATGAGCAGTTCTTC. Encoded protein: CSVEDRSVYNEQFF.

This clone appeared once. The genes are TRBV5-5 and TRBJ2-7; possibly TRBD2 for D (5 bases). This CDR3 has 16 residues. Trimming pared 1 base from V and 6 bases from J, leaving 20 bases between. Per the germline V gene, CDR1 is SGHKS and CDR2 is YYEKEE (reference sequence). The CDR3 loop is CASSLIQLGGSREQYF. CDR3 nucleotides: TGTGCCAGCAGCTTGATTCAGTTGGGCGGGTCGCGCGAGCAGTACTTC.

The J gene is TRBJ2-4, the V gene TRBV5-1; D possibly corresponds to TRBD1 (6 bases). CDR3 length equals 15 residues. The germline V and J ends were trimmed by 0 bases and 1 base, with 8 bases remaining between them. Germline V gene data show CDR1 as SGHRS and CDR2 as YFSETQ. The CDR3 DNA reads TGCGCCAGCAGCTTGGTACAGGGTGCCAAAAACATTCAGTACTTC. Protein product: CASSLVQGAKNIQYF.

The chain couples TRBV11-2 to TRBJ1-1, with D unclear. V was clipped by 4 bases and J by 1 base, with 10 bases between them. CDR3 length: 14 amino acids. Germline CDR1 is SGHAT and CDR2 is FQNNGV. CDR3 sequence: CASSWQFSNTEAFF. CDR3 nucleotide sequence: TGTGCCAGCAGCTGGCAGTTTTCGAACACTGAAGCTTTCTTT.

V is TRBV7-9 and J is TRBJ1-2; D not resolved. The CDR3 sequence is 12 residues long. Germline CDR1 and CDR2: SEHNR and FQNEAQ (reference sequence). The V and J ends lost 1 base and 8 bases respectively, with 8 bases between them. The CDR3 region is CASSLGGRGYTF. The DNA of the CDR3 is TGTGCCAGCAGCTTAGGAGGTCGGGGCTACACCTTC.

The chain joins TRBV6-5 to TRBJ2-7; D is possibly TRBD2 (6 bases). This CDR3 contains 15 residues. The germline V gene encodes CDR1 MNHEY and CDR2 SVGAGI. V lost 8 bases and J 0 bases, leaving 17 bases between the germline ends. In DNA form, the CDR3 reads TGTGCCAGCGCTTCTTTGGGGAGGAGCTCCTACGAGCAGTACTTC. Encoded protein: CASASLGRSSYEQYF.

The rearrangement uses TRBV24-1 and TRBJ2-1, with D perhaps TRBD1 (5 bases). Germline values: CDR1 KGHDR, CDR2 SFDVKD. The CDR3 is made up of 14 amino acids. V lost 5 bases and J 3 bases, leaving 10 bases between the germline ends. The CDR3 sequence is CATSVSGRYNEQFF. The CDR3 DNA reads TGTGCCACCAGTGTTTCAGGGCGCTACAATGAGCAGTTCTTC.

This chain links TRBV4-2 with TRBJ1-2; TRBD1 matches at 10 bases. V lost 2 bases and J lost 2; bases outside the gene matches: 8. This CDR3 contains 17 residues. Germline values: CDR1 LGHNA, CDR2 YNFKEQ. DNA of the CDR3: TGTGCCAGCAGCCAACCTGGGGACAGGGGCGCGAACTATGGCTACACCTTC. Protein product: CASSQPGDRGANYGYTF.

This sequence joins TRBV30 and TRBJ1-5, with D tentatively TRBD1 (6 bases). The CDR3 spans 12 residues. Germline values: CDR1 GTSNPN, CDR2 SVGIG (reference sequence). Trimming pared 4 bases from V and 6 bases from J, leaving 10 bases between. The DNA of the CDR3 is TGTGCCTGGAACAGGGATCTTCAGCCCCAGCATTTT. As protein: CAWNRDLQPQHF.

This clone was seen just once. The chain uses TRBV7-9 and TRBJ1-2, with a tentative D call TRBD1 (5 bases). Germline lookup yields CDR1 SEHNR and CDR2 FQNEAQ (reference sequence). Deletions cut 1 base from V and 4 bases from J, with 10 bases between. The CDR3 covers 14 residues. This chain's CDR3 is CASSLVDSSYGYTF. CDR3 DNA: TGTGCCAGCAGCTTAGTTGACAGCTCCTATGGCTACACCTTC.

The V and J genes are TRBV6-1 and TRBJ2-2; TRBD1 aligns across 7 bases. Germline V gene sequence: CDR1 MNHNS, CDR2 SASEGT. The CDR3 runs to 16 residues. The J segment lost 4 bases and the V segment lost 4 bases, leaving 9 bases of the junction unmatched. The CDR3 protein is CASSGRQGLGTGELFF. CDR3 coding DNA: TGTGCCAGCAGTGGACGACAGGGTTTGGGCACCGGGGAGCTGTTTTTT.

The V gene is TRBV5-1, the J gene TRBJ1-2; no clear D. Between the trimmed V and J ends, which lost 0 bases and 2 bases, there was a span of 5 bases. This CDR3 has 13 amino acids. Germline assignment: CDR1 SGHRS and CDR2 YFSETQ. CDR3 sequence reads: CASSLGVNYGYTF. CDR3 sequence (DNA): TGCGCCAGCAGCTTGGGAGTAAACTATGGCTACACCTTC. Full variable domain (remainder filled in from reference TRBV5-1 and TRBJ1-2): KAGVTQTPRYLIKTRGQQVTLSCSPISGHRSVSWYQQTPGQGLQFLFEYFSETQRNKGNFPGRFSGRQFSNSRSEMNVSTLELGDSALYLCASSLGVNYGYTFGSGTRLTVV.

The chain recombines TRBV2 with TRBJ1-1; tentatively, D is TRBD1 (6 bases). There are 14 residues in the CDR3. The ends were cut back, 8 bases at V and 3 bases at J, with 16 bases in the middle. Germline V CDR1 and CDR2: SNHLY, FYNNEI. The CDR3 loop reads CASVRTGSDTEAFF. CDR3 nucleotide sequence: TGTGCCAGCGTCCGAACAGGGTCGGACACTGAAGCTTTCTTT.

As regards this clone: Other nucleotide sequences from this sample produce the same CDR3. The chain is built from TRBV2 and TRBJ1-1; 8 bases fit TRBD1. This CDR3 is 15 amino acids long. The germline V gene has CDR1 SNHLY and CDR2 FYNNEI. V shed 3 bases, J shed 1 base, and the junction held 4 bases outside the gene matches. Here the CDR3 DNA reads TGTGCCAGCAGTGAGTCAGGGGGCCGGAACACTGAAGCTTTCTTT. Amino acids: CASSESGGRNTEAFF.

With regard to this clone: Other DNA sequences from this sample encode an identical CDR3 as well. The chain uses TRBV5-1 and TRBJ1-6, with D possibly TRBD1 on 6 matching bases. Germline-derived CDR1 and CDR2 are SGHRS and YFSETQ. V gave up 0 bases and J gave up 6 bases, with 7 bases separating them. This CDR3 has 14 amino acids. The DNA for the CDR3 is TGCGCCAGCAGCTTGGACAGGGTTAATTCACCCCTCCACTTT. Its protein product is CASSLDRVNSPLHF.

This rearrangement joins TRBV7-9 to TRBJ2-1; possibly TRBD2 for D (6 bases). V lost 5 bases and J 5 bases, leaving 19 bases between the germline ends. Germline CDR1 SEHNR, CDR2 FQNEAQ (reference sequence). The CDR3 totals 16 residues. CDR3 region: CASSPTRAGIHNEQFF. DNA of the CDR3: TGTGCCAGCAGCCCCACGCGGGCGGGAATACACAATGAGCAGTTCTTC.

The chain combines TRBV5-6 with TRBJ2-3; TRBD1 matches 7 bases. Losses at the gene ends were 5 bases for V and 0 bases for J; bases not matched to a gene: 6. Germline V gene sequence: CDR1 SGHDT, CDR2 YYEEEE. The CDR3 extends over 15 amino acids. CDR3 DNA: TGTGCCAGCAGTGCCGGGACAGAAAGCACAGATACGCAGTATTTT. It is translated as CASSAGTESTDTQYF.

This rearrangement joins TRBV19 to TRBJ1-5, with D possibly being TRBD1 (5 bases). This CDR3 region has 14 residues. Deletions cut 4 bases from V and 7 bases from J, with 14 bases between. The germline V gene encodes CDR1 LNHDA and CDR2 SQIVND (reference sequence). CDR3 loop: CASSSNGGDQPQHF. CDR3 in DNA: TGTGCCAGTAGTAGTAACGGGGGGGACCAGCCCCAGCATTTT. The full variable domain, with the rest looked up from reference TRBV19 and TRBJ1-5, is DGGITQSPKYLFRKEGQNVTLSCEQNLNHDAMYWYRQDPGQGLRLIYYSQIVNDFQKGDIAEGYSVSREKKESFPLTVTSAQKNPTAFYLCASSSNGGDQPQHFGDGTRLSIL.

V gene TRBV27 combines with J gene TRBJ1-2, with TRBD1 as a possible D gene (6 bases). Trimming took 2 bases from V and 5 from J, leaving 9 bases between them. The CDR3 sequence is 13 residues long. Germline V gene data show CDR1 as MNHEY and CDR2 as SMNVEV (reference sequence). Here the CDR3 DNA reads TGTGCCAGCAGTTTACTACAGGGTTATGGCTACACCTTC. It specifies CASSLLQGYGYTF.

In the case of this clone: Other DNA sequences in this sample translate to the same CDR3. The V and J genes are TRBV5-1 and TRBJ1-5; weak D call: TRBD1 (5 bases). Per the germline V gene, CDR1 is SGHRS and CDR2 is YFSETQ. Trimming cost V 0 bases and J 2 bases, with 12 bases left between them. The CDR3 sequence is 16 residues long. The CDR3 DNA is TGCGCCAGCAGCTTGGCCGGGCAGGGTGGCAATCAGCCCCAGCATTTT. Residues: CASSLAGQGGNQPQHF.

The chain is built from TRBV10-2 and TRBJ1-1; D is ambiguous. The V and J ends lost 5 bases and 0 bases respectively, with 7 bases between them. The CDR3 contains 13 residues. Germline-derived CDR1 and CDR2 are WSHSY and SAAADI. In DNA, the CDR3 is TGCGCCAGCAGTATCACGGTGAACACTGAAGCTTTCTTT. Protein: CASSITVNTEAFF.